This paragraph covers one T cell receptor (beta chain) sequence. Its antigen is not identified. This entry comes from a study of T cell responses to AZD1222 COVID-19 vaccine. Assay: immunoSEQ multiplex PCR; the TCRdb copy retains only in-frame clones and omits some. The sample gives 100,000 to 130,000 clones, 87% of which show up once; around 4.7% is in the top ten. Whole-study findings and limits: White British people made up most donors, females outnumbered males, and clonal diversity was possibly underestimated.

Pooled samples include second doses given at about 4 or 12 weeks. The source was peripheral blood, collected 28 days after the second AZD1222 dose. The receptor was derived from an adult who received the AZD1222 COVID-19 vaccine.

The CDR3 DNA reads TGTGCCAGCAGCCCCAAGGGCGCTCGCAATCAGCCCCAGCATTTT. The encoded protein is CASSPKGARNQPQHF. The chain recombines TRBV7-2 with TRBJ1-5, with unresolved D. The CDR3 runs 15 residues. Germline V gene data show CDR1 as SGHTA and CDR2 as FQGNSA. V shed 5 bases and J shed 2 bases, with 13 bases lying between them. Using reference TRBV7-2 and TRBJ1-5 for the parts outside the CDR3, the full variable domain is GAGVSQSPSNKVTEKGKDVELRCDPISGHTALYWYRQSLGQGLEFLIYFQGNSAPDKSGLPSDRFSAERTGGSVSTLTIQRTQQEDSAVYLCASSPKGARNQPQHFGDGTRLSIL.